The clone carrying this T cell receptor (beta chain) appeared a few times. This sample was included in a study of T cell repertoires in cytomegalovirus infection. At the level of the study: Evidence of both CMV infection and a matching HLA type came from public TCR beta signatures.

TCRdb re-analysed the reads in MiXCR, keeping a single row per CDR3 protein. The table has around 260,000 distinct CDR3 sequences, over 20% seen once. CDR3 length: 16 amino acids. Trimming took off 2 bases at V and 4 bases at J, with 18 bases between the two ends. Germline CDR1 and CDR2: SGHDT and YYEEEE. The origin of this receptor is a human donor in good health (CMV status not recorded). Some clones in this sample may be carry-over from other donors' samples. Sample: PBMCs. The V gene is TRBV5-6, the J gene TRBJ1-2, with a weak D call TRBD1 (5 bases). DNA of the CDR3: TGTGCCAGCAGCTTCCAAGTGCAGGGAGATTTCTATGGCTACACCTTC. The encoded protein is CASSFQVQGDFYGYTF.